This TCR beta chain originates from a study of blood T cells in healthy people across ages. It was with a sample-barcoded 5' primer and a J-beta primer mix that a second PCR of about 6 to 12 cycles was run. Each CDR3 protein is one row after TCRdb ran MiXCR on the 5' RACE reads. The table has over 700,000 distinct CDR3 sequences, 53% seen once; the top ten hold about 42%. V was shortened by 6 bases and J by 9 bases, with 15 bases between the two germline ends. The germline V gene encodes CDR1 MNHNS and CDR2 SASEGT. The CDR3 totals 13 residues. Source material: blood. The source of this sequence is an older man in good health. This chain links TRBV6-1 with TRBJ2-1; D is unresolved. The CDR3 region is CASRTSWAGEQFF. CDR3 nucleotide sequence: TGTGCCAGCAGGACCAGCTGGGCAGGTGAGCAGTTCTTC.